This T cell receptor (beta chain) was recorded in a study of spatial heterogeneity in lung cancer. Time point meaning: blood at routine non-recurrence follow-up after resection. This clonotype was observed many times. The J segment lost 0 bases and the V segment lost 4 bases, leaving 4 bases of the junction unmatched. Per germline, CDR1 LGHNA and CDR2 YNFKEQ. This CDR3 comprises 16 residues. TCRdb independently ran MiXCR on the 5' RACE reads; one entry per CDR3 protein. The sample carries under 20,000 distinct CDR3 sequences, approximately 8.5% recorded once. The sample in question was PBMCs, obtained at follow-up. This receptor was taken from a male donor with early-stage non-small cell lung cancer. The chain carries TRBV4-2 and TRBJ1-5, with 9 bases matching TRBD1. CDR3 nucleotide sequence: TGTGCCAGCAGCCCAGGACAGGGGAGTAGCAATCAGCCCCAGCATTTT. Translating it yields CASSPGQGSSNQPQHF.